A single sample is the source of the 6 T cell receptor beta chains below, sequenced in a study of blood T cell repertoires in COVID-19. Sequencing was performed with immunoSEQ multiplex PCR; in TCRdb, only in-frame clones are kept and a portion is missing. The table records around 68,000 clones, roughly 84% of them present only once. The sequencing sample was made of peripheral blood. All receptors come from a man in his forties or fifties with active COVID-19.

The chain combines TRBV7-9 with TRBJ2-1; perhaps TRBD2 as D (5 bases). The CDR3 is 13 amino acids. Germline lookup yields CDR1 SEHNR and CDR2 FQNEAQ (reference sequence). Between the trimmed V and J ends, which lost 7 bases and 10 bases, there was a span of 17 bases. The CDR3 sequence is CASTPLQRREQFF. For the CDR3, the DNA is TGTGCCAGCACCCCGTTACAAAGGAGGGAGCAGTTCTTC. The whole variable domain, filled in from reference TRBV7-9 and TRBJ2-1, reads DTGVSQNPRHKITKRGQNVTFRCDPISEHNRLYWYRQTLGQGPEFLTYFQNEAQLEKSRLLSDRFSAERPKGSFSTLEIQRTEQGDSAMYLCASTPLQRREQFFGPGTRLTVL.

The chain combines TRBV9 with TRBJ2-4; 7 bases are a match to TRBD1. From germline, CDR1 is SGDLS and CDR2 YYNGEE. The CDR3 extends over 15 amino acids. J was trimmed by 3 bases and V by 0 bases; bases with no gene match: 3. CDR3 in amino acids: CASSVGQGGKNIQYF. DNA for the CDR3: TGTGCCAGCAGCGTAGGACAGGGCGGCAAAAACATTCAGTACTTC.

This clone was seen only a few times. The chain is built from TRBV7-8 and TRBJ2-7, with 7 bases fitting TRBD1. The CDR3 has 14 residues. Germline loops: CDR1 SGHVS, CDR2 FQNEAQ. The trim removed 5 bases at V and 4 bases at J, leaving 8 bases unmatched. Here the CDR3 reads CASSHGQVAYEQYF. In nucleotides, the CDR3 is TGTGCCAGCAGCCACGGACAGGTCGCGTACGAGCAGTACTTC.

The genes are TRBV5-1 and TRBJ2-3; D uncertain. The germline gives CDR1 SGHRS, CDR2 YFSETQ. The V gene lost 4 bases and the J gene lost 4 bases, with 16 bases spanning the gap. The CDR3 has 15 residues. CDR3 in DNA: TGCGCCAGCAGCACCGGTCAAGTCGAACCAGATACGCAGTATTTT. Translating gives CASSTGQVEPDTQYF.

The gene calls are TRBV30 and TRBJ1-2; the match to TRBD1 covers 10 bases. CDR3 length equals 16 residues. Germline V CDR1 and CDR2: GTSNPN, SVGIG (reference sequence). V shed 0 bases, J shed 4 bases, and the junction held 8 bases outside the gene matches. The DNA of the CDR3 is TGTGCCTGGAGTGTCGAAAGGACAGGGGGAACCTATGGCTACACCTTC. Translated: CAWSVERTGGTYGYTF.

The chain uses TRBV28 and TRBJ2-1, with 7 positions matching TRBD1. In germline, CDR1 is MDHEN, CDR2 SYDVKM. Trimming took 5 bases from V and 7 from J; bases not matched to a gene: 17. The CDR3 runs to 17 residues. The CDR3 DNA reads TGTGCCAGCAGTCTACACCCCGACAGGGTTTTTAGAAATGAGCAGTTCTTC. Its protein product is CASSLHPDRVFRNEQFF.